This passage covers 23 T cell receptor beta chains from one sample sequenced in a study of cytomegalovirus exposure and HLA in healthy donors. The PCR ran on 60 Vbeta and 13 Jbeta primers. Using immunoSEQ multiplex PCR, the repertoire was profiled, and TCRdb retains in-frame clones only, with some absent. The profile shows 170,000 or so clones, roughly 80% of them singletons. Sequencing was performed on PBMCs. These receptors all stem from a man younger than 30 in good health and CMV-seronegative.

The V and J genes are TRBV27 and TRBJ2-3; D is possibly TRBD2 (7 bases). This CDR3 contains 15 residues. Germline-derived CDR1 and CDR2 are MNHEY and SMNVEV (reference sequence). Deletions cut 4 bases from V and 1 base from J, with 12 bases between. This CDR3 is CASSWGGRRTDTQYF. CDR3 bases: TGTGCCAGCAGTTGGGGGGGCCGCCGCACAGATACGCAGTATTTT.

This clone came up many times. V and J are TRBV25-1 and TRBJ2-7; 13 nucleotides match TRBD2. The germline V gene encodes CDR1 MGHDK and CDR2 SYGVNS. The CDR3 is 16 residues long. Germline trimming cut 3 bases from V and 6 bases from J; bases unmatched to any gene: 8. CDR3 sequence (DNA): TGTGCCAGCAGTGATTCCCGGACTAGCGGGAGTGGCGAGCAGTACTTC. Protein product: CASSDSRTSGSGEQYF.

The chain employs TRBV18 and TRBJ1-3; no clear D. Germline CDR1 KGHSH, CDR2 LQKENI. The CDR3 has 17 amino acids. V was shortened by 2 bases and J by 0 bases, with 14 bases between the two germline ends. This CDR3 is CASSPNRELISGNTIYF. CDR3 DNA sequence: TGTGCCAGCTCACCAAATCGGGAACTGATCTCTGGAAACACCATATATTTT.

There are a few counts of this clone. This chain joins TRBV19 and TRBJ2-7; tentatively, D is TRBD1 (5 bases). The CDR3 is made up of 17 amino acids. Trimming removed 4 bases at V and 3 bases at J, with 22 bases between. Germline CDR1 and CDR2: LNHDA and SQIVND (reference sequence). This CDR3 reads CASSTFRAQWGHYEQYF. DNA for the CDR3: TGTGCCAGTAGTACTTTCCGGGCCCAATGGGGCCACTACGAGCAGTACTTC.

The chain recombines TRBV5-1 with TRBJ2-5, with TRBD1 matching over 7 bases. The J call is in doubt because the DNA end fits TRBJ2-7 better. Germline V gene data show CDR1 as SGHRS and CDR2 as YFSETQ. This CDR3 has 15 residues. CDR3 DNA: TGCGCCAGCAGCTTGGGAGGGGGCGCGTCTTACGAGCAGTACTTC. Translation: CASSLGGGASYEQYF.

The genes are TRBV18 and TRBJ1-3; 8 nucleotides line up with TRBD1. V trimming: 6 bases; J trimming: 5 bases; junction bases outside the gene matches: 12. CDR1 is KGHSH and CDR2 is LQKENI in the germline V gene. This CDR3 contains 16 residues. The CDR3 loop is CASSPPGTGRRNTIYF. The CDR3 nucleotides read TGTGCCAGCTCCCCCCCCGGGACAGGACGACGAAACACCATATATTTT.

V gene TRBV4-1 combines with J gene TRBJ2-7; tentatively, D is TRBD1 (5 bases). The CDR3 totals 14 residues. V was clipped by 4 bases and J by 5 bases, with 15 bases between them. Germline loops: CDR1 MGHRA, CDR2 YSYEKL. CDR3: CASSPPRRADEQYF. As DNA, the CDR3 is TGCGCCAGCAGCCCCCCGCGCAGGGCCGACGAGCAGTACTTC.

The V gene is TRBV20-1, the J gene TRBJ1-2; no clear D gene. CDR1 DFQATT and CDR2 SNEGSKA come from the germline V gene (reference sequence). With 3 bases removed from V and 4 bases from J, the gap between germline ends came to 6 bases. The CDR3 has 11 residues. The CDR3 is CSARSIYGYTF. The CDR3 DNA follows: TGCAGTGCTAGGAGTATCTATGGCTACACCTTC.

The chain has TRBV7-6 and TRBJ2-5; no clear D. The germline gives CDR1 SGHVS, CDR2 FNYEAQ. V was trimmed by 1 base and J by 5 bases, leaving 14 bases between them. The CDR3 length is 15 residues. CDR3 residues: CASSLDSLPSETQYF. The CDR3 coding sequence is TGTGCCAGCAGCTTAGACAGTTTGCCCTCCGAGACCCAGTACTTC. Drawing the rest from reference TRBV7-6 and TRBJ2-5, the complete variable domain is GAGVSQSPRYKVTKRGQDVALRCDPISGHVSLYWYRQALGQGPEFLTYFNYEAQQDKSGLPNDRFSAERPEGSISTLTIQRTEQRDSAMYRCASSLDSLPSETQYFGPGTRLLVL.

The chain has TRBV7-9 and TRBJ1-3; D call uncertain. Per the germline V gene, CDR1 is SEHNR and CDR2 is FQNEAQ (reference sequence). V was clipped by 4 bases and J by 4 bases, with 2 bases between them. This CDR3 spans 11 amino acids. CDR3 region: CASSSGNTIYF. CDR3 bases: TGTGCCAGCAGCTCGGGAAACACCATATATTTT. The variable domain in full, with the rest retrieved from reference TRBV7-9 and TRBJ1-3, is DTGVSQNPRHKITKRGQNVTFRCDPISEHNRLYWYRQTLGQGPEFLTYFQNEAQLEKSRLLSDRFSAERPKGSFSTLEIQRTEQGDSAMYLCASSSGNTIYFGEGSWLTVV.

The chain couples TRBV4-1 to TRBJ2-5; 7 nucleotides agree with TRBD2. The CDR3 totals 15 residues. Germline V gives CDR1 MGHRA, CDR2 YSYEKL. With V trimmed by 3 bases and J by 5 bases, 9 bases remained unmatched. In DNA form, the CDR3 reads TGCGCCAGCAGCCAGAGCGGGGAAGTATGGGAGACCCAGTACTTC. This sequence encodes CASSQSGEVWETQYF.

CDR3 sequence (DNA): TGTGCCAGCAGCTTGGATCGGTACTCTGGAAACACCATATATTTT. Protein sequence: CASSLDRYSGNTIYF. V is TRBV5-6 and J is TRBJ1-3; D gene uncertain. The germline gives CDR1 SGHDT, CDR2 YYEEEE. The length of the CDR3 is 15 residues. V lost 0 bases to trimming and J lost 0 bases, with 7 bases between them.

The genes are TRBV9 and TRBJ2-7; 8 bases line up with TRBD2. Germline CDR1 and CDR2: SGDLS and YYNGEE. This CDR3 region has 16 residues. The trim removed 0 bases at V and 0 bases at J, leaving 5 bases unmatched. CDR3 protein: CASSVGSRGVSYEQYF. CDR3 sequence (DNA): TGTGCCAGCAGCGTAGGTTCGCGGGGGGTCTCCTACGAGCAGTACTTC. Drawing the rest from reference TRBV9 and TRBJ2-7, the complete variable domain is DSGVTQTPKHLITATGQRVTLRCSPRSGDLSVYWYQQSLDQGLQFLIQYYNGEERAKGNILERFSAQQFPDLHSELNLSSLELGDSALYFCASSVGSRGVSYEQYFGPGTRLTVT.

V and J are TRBV10-2 and TRBJ2-1; the match to TRBD2 covers 7 bases. The germline V gene encodes CDR1 WSHSY and CDR2 SAAADI. CDR3 length: 13 amino acids. With 6 bases clipped from V and 6 bases from J, the junction kept 5 bases outside the gene matches. The CDR3 coding sequence is TGCGCCAGCAGAGTGGGGGGGATCAATGAGCAGTTCTTC. Translated, it gives CASRVGGINEQFF.

This clone has just a few counts. V and J are TRBV6-1 and TRBJ1-1; 9 nucleotides agree with TRBD1. Per germline, CDR1 MNHNS and CDR2 SASEGT. The CDR3 runs 14 residues. The V and J ends lost 8 bases and 3 bases, in that order; junction bases with no gene match: 7. In nucleotides, the CDR3 is TGTGCCAGCGGGGTGACAGGGGGACACACTGAAGCTTTCTTT. Translating gives CASGVTGGHTEAFF.

V gene TRBV28 combines with J gene TRBJ2-7, with TRBD1 as a possible D gene (6 bases). The CDR3 is made up of 14 amino acids. V lost 6 bases and J lost 3, with 15 bases in between. Per the germline V gene, CDR1 is MDHEN and CDR2 is SYDVKM. CDR3 sequence reads: CASSLTGTSYEQYF. CDR3 nucleotide sequence: TGTGCCAGCAGCCTCACAGGGACAAGCTACGAGCAGTACTTC.

This clone has a handful of counts. The genes are TRBV7-2 and TRBJ2-1; 13 nucleotides agree with TRBD2. J was trimmed by 1 base and V by 6 bases; bases with no gene match: 9. Germline CDR1 is SGHTA and CDR2 is FQGNSA. The CDR3 has 18 residues. CDR3 sequence: CASSPTSGRARSYNEQFF. DNA of the CDR3: TGTGCCAGCAGTCCAACTAGCGGGAGGGCTAGATCCTACAATGAGCAGTTCTTC.

This chain joins TRBV5-4 and TRBJ1-1; perhaps TRBD1 as D (5 bases). Trimming removed 4 bases from V and 1 base from J, with 8 bases in between. The CDR3 extends over 13 amino acids. Germline V lookup: CDR1 SGHNT, CDR2 YYREEE (reference sequence). CDR3 loop: CASSGAQNTEAFF. In nucleotides, the CDR3 is TGTGCCAGCAGCGGGGCACAGAACACTGAAGCTTTCTTT.

DNA of the CDR3: TGTGCCAGCAGGAACAGGCCAGATGGCTACACCTTC. Translation gives CASRNRPDGYTF. This chain joins TRBV7-9 and TRBJ1-2, with D possibly TRBD1 on 5 matching bases. V lost 6 bases to trimming and J lost 6 bases, with 11 bases between them. The CDR3 is 12 amino acids. Germline loops: CDR1 SEHNR, CDR2 FQNEAQ (reference sequence).

The J gene is TRBJ2-4, the V gene TRBV6-6; TRBD2 matches 7 bases. This CDR3 region has 15 residues. J gave up 7 bases and V 4 bases, and 10 bases lay outside the gene matches. Germline V gene data show CDR1 as MNHNY and CDR2 as SVGAGI (reference sequence). The CDR3 DNA reads as TGTGCCAGCAGTTCGGTGACTAGCCCGGAGAACATTCAGTACTTC. Amino acid sequence: CASSSVTSPENIQYF.

This chain joins TRBV6-5 and TRBJ2-4, with no clear D. Germline CDR1 reads MNHEY; CDR2 reads SVGAGI. The CDR3 is 11 amino acids. V lost 9 bases, J lost 6 bases, and 9 bases lay in between. CDR3: CASLDRNIQYF. The CDR3 region has the DNA TGTGCCAGTCTCGATAGAAACATTCAGTACTTC.

The CDR3 is CASSLGQGTNIQYF. CDR3 nucleotides: TGTGCCAGCAGTTTAGGGCAGGGGACGAACATTCAGTACTTC. This sequence joins TRBV27 and TRBJ2-4, with a possible D match to TRBD1 (6 bases). Trimming removed 2 bases at V and 7 bases at J, with 12 bases between. The CDR3 runs to 14 residues. Germline CDR1 MNHEY, CDR2 SMNVEV (reference sequence).

This clone was counted between two and nine times. This sequence joins TRBV21-1 and TRBJ1-3; no check of the table's D call, TRBD1, against the DNA was made. TRBV21-1 counts as a pseudogene. The CDR3 spans 17 residues. The CDR3 region is CASSSPVDRSAGNTIYF. The DNA for the CDR3 is TGTGCCAGCAGCAGCCCGGTTGACAGGTCAGCGGGAAACACCATATATTTT.